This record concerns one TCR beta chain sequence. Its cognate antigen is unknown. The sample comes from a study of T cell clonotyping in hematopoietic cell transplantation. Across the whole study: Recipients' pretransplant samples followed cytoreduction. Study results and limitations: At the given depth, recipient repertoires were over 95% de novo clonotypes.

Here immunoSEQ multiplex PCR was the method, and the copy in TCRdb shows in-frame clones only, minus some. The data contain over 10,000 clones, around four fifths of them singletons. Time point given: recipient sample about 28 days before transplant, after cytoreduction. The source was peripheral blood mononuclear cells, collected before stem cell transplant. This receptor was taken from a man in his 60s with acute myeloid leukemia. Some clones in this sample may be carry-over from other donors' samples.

The CDR3 bases are TGTGCCAGCAGCCCCGGGACCCCTAGGGACTATGGCTACACCTTC. Translated: CASSPGTPRDYGYTF. The chain combines TRBV7-2 with TRBJ1-2, with D tentatively TRBD1 (5 bases). This CDR3 is built from 15 residues. Germline V lookup: CDR1 SGHTA, CDR2 FQGNSA. Deletions cut 5 bases from V and 3 bases from J, with 16 bases between.